Listed here is a single TCR beta chain. The antigen is not known. Relative to the germline gene, one junction end is altered; a read error may explain this. This specimen comes from a study of cytomegalovirus exposure and HLA in healthy donors. Study-wide points: Productive rates of about 87% or about 30% were seen for most TCR beta V segments in an earlier analysis.

The PCR used 60 Vbeta and 13 Jbeta primers. Clones were sequenced by immunoSEQ multiplex PCR, and TCRdb holds only the in-frame ones, with some missing. This table holds approximately 180,000 clones, about three quarters found once. The CDR3 covers 19 residues. Per germline, CDR1 LNHNV and CDR2 YYDKDF (reference sequence). The sequence came from a man aged 40-49 years in good health and CMV-seropositive. The sample comprised PBMCs. V usage is TRBV15 and J usage is TRBJ2-4; 7 nucleotides align to TRBD2. The CDR3 is CATSRDPTLLTSRKNSQYF. The DNA of the CDR3 is TGTGCCACCAGCAGAGATCCTACCCTTCTGACTAGCCGGAAAAACAGTCAGTACTTC.